This T cell receptor beta chain is drawn from a study of blood T cell repertoires in COVID-19. Germline-derived CDR1 and CDR2 are MNHEY and SVGEGT. This CDR3 spans 21 amino acids. V lost 6 bases and J lost 7; bases outside the gene matches: 29. The table came from immunoSEQ multiplex PCR; TCRdb's copy has only in-frame clones and leaves some out. The sample includes about 210,000 clones, roughly four fifths of them seen just once. This clonotype originated in a woman between 40 and 55 years old with acute or convalescent COVID-19. The chain is built from TRBV6-2 or TRBV6-3 and TRBJ2-3; 9 nucleotides agree with TRBD2. The sample taken for sequencing was peripheral blood. The CDR3 spells CASSQTQTILIMAGGHYTQYF. For the CDR3, the DNA is TGTGCCAGCAGCCAGACGCAGACTATTCTTATAATGGCGGGGGGGCATTATACGCAGTATTTT.